This entry concerns a single T cell receptor (beta chain). This CDR3 comprises 16 residues. Germline CDR1 and CDR2: MNHEY and SMNVEV (reference sequence). Unmatched junction bases numbered 9, after V lost 8 bases and J lost 3 bases. Measured with immunoSEQ multiplex PCR; TCRdb has only the in-frame clones, and not every one. The sample records about 310,000 clones, about nine tenths being singletons. The data belong to a study of blood T cell repertoires in COVID-19. Study background: PBMCs, B-cell-depleted T cells, or T cells provided the cDNA or gDNA that made up the material.

The TCR originated in a woman aged 25 to 39 who had recovered from COVID-19. The sequencing input was PBMCs or T cells enriched from blood (not recorded which). The J gene is TRBJ2-3, the V gene TRBV27; TRBD2 agrees at 12 bases. The CDR3 sequence is CASGGLAGKATDTQYF. CDR3 DNA sequence: TGTGCCAGCGGAGGACTAGCGGGAAAAGCGACAGATACGCAGTATTTT.